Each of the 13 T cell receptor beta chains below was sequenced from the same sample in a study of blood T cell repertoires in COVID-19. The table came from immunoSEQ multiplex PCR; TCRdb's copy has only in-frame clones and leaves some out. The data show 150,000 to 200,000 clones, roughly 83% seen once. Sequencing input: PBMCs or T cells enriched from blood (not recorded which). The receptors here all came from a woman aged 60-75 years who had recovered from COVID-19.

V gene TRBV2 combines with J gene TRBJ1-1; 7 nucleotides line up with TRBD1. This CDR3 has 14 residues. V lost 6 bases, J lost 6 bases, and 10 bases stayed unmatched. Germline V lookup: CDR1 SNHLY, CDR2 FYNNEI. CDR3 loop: CASSALTGRAEAFF. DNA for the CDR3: TGTGCCAGCAGCGCCCTGACAGGGAGAGCTGAAGCTTTCTTT.

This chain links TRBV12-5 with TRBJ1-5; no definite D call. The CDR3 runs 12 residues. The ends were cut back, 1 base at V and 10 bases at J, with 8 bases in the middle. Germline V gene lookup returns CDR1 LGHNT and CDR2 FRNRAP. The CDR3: CASGLDRGPQHF. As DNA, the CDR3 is TGTGCTAGTGGTTTGGACCGGGGTCCCCAGCATTTT.

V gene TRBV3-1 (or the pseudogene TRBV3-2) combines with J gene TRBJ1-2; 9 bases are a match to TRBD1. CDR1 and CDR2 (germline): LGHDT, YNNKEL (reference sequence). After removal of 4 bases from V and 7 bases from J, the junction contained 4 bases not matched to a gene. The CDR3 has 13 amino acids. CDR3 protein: CASSLGQGAGYTF. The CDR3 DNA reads TGTGCCAGCAGCCTGGGACAGGGAGCTGGCTACACCTTC.

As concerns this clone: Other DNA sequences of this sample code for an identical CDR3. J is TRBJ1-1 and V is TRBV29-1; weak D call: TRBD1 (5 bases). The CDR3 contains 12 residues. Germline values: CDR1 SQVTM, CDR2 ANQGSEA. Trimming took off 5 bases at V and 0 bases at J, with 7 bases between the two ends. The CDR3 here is CSVRGLNTEAFF. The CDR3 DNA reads TGCAGCGTTCGGGGGTTGAACACTGAAGCTTTCTTT.

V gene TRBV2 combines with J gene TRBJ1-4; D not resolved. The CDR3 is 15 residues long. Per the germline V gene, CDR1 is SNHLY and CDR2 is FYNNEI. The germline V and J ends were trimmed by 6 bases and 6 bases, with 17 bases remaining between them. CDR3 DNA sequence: TGTGCCAGCAGAGATAGAAAAATAGTTGATGAAAAACTGTTTTTT. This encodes CASRDRKIVDEKLFF.

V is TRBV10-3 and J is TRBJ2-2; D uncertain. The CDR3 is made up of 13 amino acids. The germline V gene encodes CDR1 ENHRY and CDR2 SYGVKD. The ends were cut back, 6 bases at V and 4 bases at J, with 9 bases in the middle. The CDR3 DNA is TGTGCCATCAGCCCTCTCTCCACCGGGGAGCTGTTTTTT. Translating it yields CAISPLSTGELFF.

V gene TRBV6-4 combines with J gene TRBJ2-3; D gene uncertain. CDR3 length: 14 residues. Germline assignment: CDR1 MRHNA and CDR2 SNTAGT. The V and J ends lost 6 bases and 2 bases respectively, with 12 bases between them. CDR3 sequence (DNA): TGTGCCAGCAGCCCCGACTGGTCCACAGATACGCAGTATTTT. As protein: CASSPDWSTDTQYF.

Here the CDR3 reads CASSHGRGVTDTQYF. The CDR3 bases are TGTGCCAGCAGCCACGGACGGGGGGTGACAGATACGCAGTATTTT. The rearrangement uses TRBV4-2 and TRBJ2-3; 7 bases line up with TRBD2. The CDR3 is 15 amino acids. Trimming cost V 3 bases and J 3 bases; bases outside gene matches: 6. Germline V CDR1 and CDR2: LGHNA, YNFKEQ.

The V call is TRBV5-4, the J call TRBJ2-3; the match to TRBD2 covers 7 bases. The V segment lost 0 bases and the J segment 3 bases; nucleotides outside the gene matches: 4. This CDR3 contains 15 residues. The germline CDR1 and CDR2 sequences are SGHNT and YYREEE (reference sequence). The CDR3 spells CASSLGGSSTDTQYF. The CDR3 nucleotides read TGTGCCAGCAGCTTGGGCGGGAGTAGTACAGATACGCAGTATTTT.

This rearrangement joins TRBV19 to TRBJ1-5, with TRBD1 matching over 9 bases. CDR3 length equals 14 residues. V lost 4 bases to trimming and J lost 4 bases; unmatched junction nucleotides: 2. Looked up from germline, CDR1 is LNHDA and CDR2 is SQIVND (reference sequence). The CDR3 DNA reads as TGTGCCAGTAGTAATGGACAGGGGAATCAGCCCCAGCATTTT. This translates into CASSNGQGNQPQHF.

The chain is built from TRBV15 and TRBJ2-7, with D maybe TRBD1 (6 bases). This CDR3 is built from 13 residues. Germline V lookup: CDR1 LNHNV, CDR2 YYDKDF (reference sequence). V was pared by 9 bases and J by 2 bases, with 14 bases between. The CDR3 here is CATSLGQTYEQYF. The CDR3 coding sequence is TGTGCCACGAGCCTCGGACAGACCTACGAGCAGTACTTC.

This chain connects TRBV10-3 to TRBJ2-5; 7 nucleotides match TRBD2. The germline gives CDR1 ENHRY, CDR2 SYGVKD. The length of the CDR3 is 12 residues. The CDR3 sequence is CATREAQETQYF. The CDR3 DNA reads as TGTGCTACCCGGGAGGCCCAAGAGACCCAGTACTTC.

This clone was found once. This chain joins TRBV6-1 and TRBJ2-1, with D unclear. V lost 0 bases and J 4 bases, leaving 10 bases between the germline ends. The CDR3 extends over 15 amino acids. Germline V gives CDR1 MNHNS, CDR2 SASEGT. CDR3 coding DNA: TGTGCCAGCAGTGAAGCGCTATTACCATACAATGAGCAGTTCTTC. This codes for CASSEALLPYNEQFF.